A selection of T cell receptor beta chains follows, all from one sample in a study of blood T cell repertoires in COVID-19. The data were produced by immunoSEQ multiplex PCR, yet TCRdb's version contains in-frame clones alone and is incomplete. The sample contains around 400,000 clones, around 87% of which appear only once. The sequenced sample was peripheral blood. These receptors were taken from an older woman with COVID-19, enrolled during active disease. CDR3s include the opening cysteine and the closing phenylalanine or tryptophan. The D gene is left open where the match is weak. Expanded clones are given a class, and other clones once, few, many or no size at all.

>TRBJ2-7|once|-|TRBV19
CASKQGLHYEQYF
TGTGCCAGTAAGCAGGGCCTCCACTACGAGCAGTACTTC
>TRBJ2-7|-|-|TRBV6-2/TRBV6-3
CASSRTGIDSYEQYF
TGTGCCAGCAGCCGAACAGGGATTGACTCCTACGAGCAGTACTTC
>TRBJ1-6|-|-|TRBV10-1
CASSKTGPGSPLHF
TGCGCCAGCAGTAAGACAGGCCCCGGCTCACCCCTCCACTTT
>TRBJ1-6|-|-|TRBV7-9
CASSLGTTGSPLHF
TGTGCCAGCAGCTTAGGTACAACGGGATCACCCCTCCACTTT
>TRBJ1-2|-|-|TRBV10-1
CASSESGTYGYTF
TGCGCCAGCAGTGAGTCTGGCACCTATGGCTACACCTTC
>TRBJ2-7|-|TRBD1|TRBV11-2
CASSADRVYEQYF
TGTGCCAGCAGCGCAGACAGGGTCTACGAGCAGTACTTC
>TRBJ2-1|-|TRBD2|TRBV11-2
CASSLSGGASNEQFF
TGTGCCAGCAGCCTCAGCGGGGGGGCCTCCAATGAGCAGTTCTTC
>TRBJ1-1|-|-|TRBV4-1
CASSLLGQSGENTEAFF
TGCGCCAGCAGCCTACTAGGACAGAGTGGAGAGAACACTGAAGCTTTCTTT
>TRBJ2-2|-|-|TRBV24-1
CATSARLGSNTGELFF
TGTGCCACCAGTGCCCGACTAGGGAGTAACACCGGGGAGCTGTTTTTT
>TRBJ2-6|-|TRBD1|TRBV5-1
CASTPQGAGANVLTF
TGCGCCAGCACCCCACAGGGGGCTGGGGCCAACGTCCTGACTTTC
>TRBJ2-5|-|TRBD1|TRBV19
CASSTGGTGEETQYF
TGTGCCAGTAGTACCGGCGGGACAGGGGAAGAGACCCAGTACTTC
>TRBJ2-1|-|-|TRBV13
CASSFSGRNNEQFF
TGTGCCAGCAGCTTCAGTGGCAGAAACAATGAGCAGTTCTTC
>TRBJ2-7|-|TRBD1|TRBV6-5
CASSRTGFDEQYF
TGTGCCAGCAGCAGGACAGGGTTCGACGAGCAGTACTTC
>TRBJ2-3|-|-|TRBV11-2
CASSLSEGGPTDTQYF
TGTGCCAGCAGCCTCTCTGAGGGGGGGCCCACAGATACGCAGTATTTT
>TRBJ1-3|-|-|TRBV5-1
CASSLNAGVNQGNTIYF
TGCGCCAGCAGCTTGAACGCAGGGGTAAATCAGGGAAACACCATATATTTT
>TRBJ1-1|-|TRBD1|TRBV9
CASSVGQGAESTEAFF
TGTGCCAGCAGCGTAGGCCAGGGGGCTGAGAGCACTGAAGCTTTCTTT
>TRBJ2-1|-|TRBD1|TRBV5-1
CASSLGRQGDEQFF
TGCGCCAGCAGCTTGGGAAGACAGGGAGATGAGCAGTTCTTC
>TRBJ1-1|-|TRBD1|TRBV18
CASSRLGQGAFEAFF
TGTGCCAGCTCACGACTTGGACAGGGGGCGTTTGAAGCTTTCTTT
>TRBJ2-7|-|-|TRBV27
CASSLSLNGYEQYF
TGTGCCAGCAGTTTGTCACTGAACGGCTACGAGCAGTACTTC
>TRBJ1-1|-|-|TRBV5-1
CASSLGQSLKNTEAFF
TGCGCCAGCAGCTTGGGTCAGTCATTAAAGAACACTGAAGCTTTCTTT
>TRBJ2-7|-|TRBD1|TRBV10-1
CARCIRDSYEQYF
TGCGCCAGATGCATCCGGGACAGCTACGAGCAGTACTTC
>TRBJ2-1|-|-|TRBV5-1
CASSRNNEQFF
TGCGCCAGCAGCCGTAACAATGAGCAGTTCTTC